The T cell receptor (beta chain) described here comes from a study of blood T cells in healthy people across ages. Trimming took 6 bases from V and 7 from J, leaving 16 bases between them. The length of the CDR3 is 13 residues. Per germline, CDR1 ENHRY and CDR2 SYGVKD. Together with a sample-barcoded 5' primer, a J-beta primer mix was included in a second PCR lasting about 7 to 11 cycles. TCRdb fed the 5' RACE reads into MiXCR, producing one record per CDR3 protein. Of 450,000 to 650,000 distinct CDR3 sequences in the sample, around 24% were seen once. The same specimen was also included in a second study, on T cells of mothers and their children.

This rearrangement joins TRBV10-3 to TRBJ2-7; perhaps D is TRBD1 or TRBD2 (6 bases each). The sequencing input was blood. The TCR was taken from a boy aged 5-17 years in good health. CDR3 coding DNA: TGTGCCATCAGGGTACAGGGACTCCCGGAGCAGTACTTC. It specifies CAIRVQGLPEQYF.